Sequencing of this T cell receptor (beta chain) was carried out in a study of shared clonotypes between healthy human individuals. On this clone: Its antigen remains unidentified.

The germline CDR1 and CDR2 sequences are SGDLS and YYNGEE. CDR3 length: 13 residues. The V and J ends lost 4 bases and 7 bases respectively, with 14 bases between them. General study results and limits: Sharing across four donors was highest in naive CD4 (around 5%) and lowest in memory CD8 (0.4%).

Using immunoSEQ multiplex PCR, the repertoire was profiled, and TCRdb retains in-frame clones only, with some absent. The sample includes some 700,000 clones, about 92% of them seen just once. The rearrangement joins TRBV9 to TRBJ1-1, with D unclear. The sequence derives from a young man in good health. Some clones in this sample may be carry-over from other donors' samples. Sequencing was done on a sample of memory CD8+ T cells from PBMCs. The subset denotes: CD45RO+ cells pooled with CCR7-negative TemRA cells. The CDR3 protein is CASSPASEVEAFF. DNA of the CDR3: TGTGCCAGCAGCCCGGCGTCGGAGGTTGAAGCTTTCTTT.